What follows is one TCR beta chain and its context. The CDR3 totals 14 residues. Germline V CDR1 and CDR2: GTSNPN, SVGIG (reference sequence). Trimming stripped 3 bases from V and 0 bases from J, with 10 bases between. The sample comes from a study of blood T cell repertoires in COVID-19. The data were produced by immunoSEQ multiplex PCR, yet TCRdb's version contains in-frame clones alone and is incomplete. The repertoire consists of over 400,000 clones, with approximately 85% occurring once and the leading ten covering about 3.2%. The rearrangement joins TRBV30 to TRBJ2-3; D gene uncertain. The sequence was collected from a human donor in a cohort sampled during active COVID-19. Material for sequencing was peripheral blood. The CDR3 DNA reads TGTGCCTGGAGCGGTCCCGCTAGCACAGATACGCAGTATTTT. This codes for CAWSGPASTDTQYF. The full variable domain, in which reference TRBV30 and TRBJ2-3 provide the parts outside the CDR3, is SQTIHQWPATLVQPVGSPLSLECTVEGTSNPNLYWYRQAAGRGLQLLFYSVGIGQISSEVPQNLSASRPQDRQFILSSKKLLLSDSGFYLCAWSGPASTDTQYFGPGTRLTVL.